This T cell receptor beta chain was identified in a study of blood T cell repertoires in COVID-19 (dated by TCRdb to 2018 to 2020). About the investigation overall: The collaborator samples originated in the United States, Italy and Spain and spanned the acute and convalescent phases of COVID-19. Sample metadata almost always included a de-identified subject ID, COVID-19 status, age in years and sex. Where HLA class I and class II types were available, the types were taken from metadata supplied by the sample provider, not from assay-based typing. The dataset comprised deeply sampled blood TCRbeta repertoires from subjects exposed to, actively infected with, or recovered from COVID-19. The repertoires were released in a freely available public database meant as a resource for research on the immune response to SARS-CoV-2. The material from the prospective study consisted of cDNA or gDNA derived from T cells, B-cell-depleted T cells, or PBMCs. The samples were drawn from two sources: the first 160 participants of the ongoing ImmuneRACE study, and 1,000 to 1,500 subjects contributed by 6 global collaborators. Study-wide findings and limitations: How much clinical and demographic metadata was included differed by source and by participant, and the metadata was provided uncurated.

As to this clone: It has no known antigen specificity. Base qualities are not at hand, and no much larger clone is one base apart.

Measured from the cysteine to the phenylalanine, the CDR3 is 11 residues long. Only CDR3 DNA is held: 33 bases, read in frame from base 1. Trimming at the junction amounts to 2 bases on V and 6 bases on J, and the germline ends lie 5 bases apart. In the germline V gene (reference sequence), CDR1 corresponds to GTSNPN and CDR2 to SVGIG. In the prospective study, participants were about 18 to 90 years old, resided in under 30 geographic areas of the United States, and were enrolled through a virtual design. In the prospective study, participants were assigned to cohorts based on the clinical history participants reported in a screening survey and a study questionnaire. Mobile phlebotomists in the prospective study collected whole blood, serum and a nasopharyngeal or oropharyngeal swab from every participant. Over a roughly 2-month period, participants in the prospective study had the option of providing additional blood draws and questionnaires. Prospective study blood samples were shipped either frozen or at room temperature before DNA extraction.

TCRbeta CDR3 regions were amplified from genomic DNA by means of the immunoSEQ Assay, a bias-controlled multiplex PCR. The source study handled its data this way. Within the assay, amplification of reference gene primers was used to estimate how many nucleated cells each sample contained. To quantify the absolute abundance of each unique TCRbeta CDR3 rearrangement, sequence reads were collapsed and filtered. Productive Simpson clonality was computed per sample as the square root of Simpson's diversity index over productive rearrangements. This immuneACCESS table, as held by TCRdb, lists in-frame sequences with V and J called but not all clones. Of the missing ones, under half trace to an unresolved V gene in checked studies; the others have no known cause. The V and J calls and clone size come from that table; D and trimming were worked out from the DNA. The sample table shows some 170,000 clones, and roughly nine tenths are seen once. Together, the top ten hold less than 1.5% of the sample.

This receptor was identified in a human donor with acute COVID-19. The donor label of this sample is uncertain. The rearranged chain carries TRBV30 and TRBJ2-1, with an unclear D gene assignment. The sequenced sample was PBMCs or T cells enriched from blood (not recorded which). The nucleotide sequence is given as TGTGCCTGGAGTCCCCTCAATGAGCAGTTCTTC. Its product reads: CAWSPLNEQFF.